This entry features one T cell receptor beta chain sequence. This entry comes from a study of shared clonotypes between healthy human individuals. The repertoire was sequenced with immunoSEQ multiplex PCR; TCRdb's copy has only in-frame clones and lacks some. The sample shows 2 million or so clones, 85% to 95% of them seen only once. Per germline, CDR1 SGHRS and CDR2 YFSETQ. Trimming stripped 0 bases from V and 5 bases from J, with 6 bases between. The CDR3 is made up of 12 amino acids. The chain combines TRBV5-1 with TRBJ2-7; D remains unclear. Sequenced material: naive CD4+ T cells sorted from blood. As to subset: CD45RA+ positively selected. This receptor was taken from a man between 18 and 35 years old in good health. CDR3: CASSLGFDEQYF. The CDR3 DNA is TGCGCCAGCAGCTTGGGATTCGACGAGCAGTACTTC. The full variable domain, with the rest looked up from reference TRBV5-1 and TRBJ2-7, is KAGVTQTPRYLIKTRGQQVTLSCSPISGHRSVSWYQQTPGQGLQFLFEYFSETQRNKGNFPGRFSGRQFSNSRSEMNVSTLELGDSALYLCASSLGFDEQYFGPGTRLTVT.